This T cell receptor beta chain was captured in a study of T cells after yellow fever vaccination. Study summary: Some fractions had low cell numbers, and these were prepared with SMART-Seq v4 Ultra Low Input.

CDR1 is MNHEY and CDR2 is SVGEGT in the germline V gene. This CDR3 region has 19 residues. V gave up 2 bases and J gave up 4 bases; unmatched junction bases: 11. Template-switching 5'RACE yielded the TCR cDNA; a universal primer site and UMIs were added in the process. TCRdb independently ran MiXCR on the 5' RACE reads; one entry per CDR3 protein. The sample includes some 350,000 distinct CDR3 sequences, 6% to 8% of them seen just once. Points from the study as a whole: The appearance of a small share of clonotypes in both CD4 and CD8 compartments was observed. Reappearance after the booster was observed for most primary-vaccination clones (roughly 97% CD4, about 86% CD8).

With regard to this clonotype: Its specificity is not known.

This sequence joins TRBV6-2 or TRBV6-3 and TRBJ2-2; TRBD2 matches at 12 bases. The TCR comes from a man in his thirties or forties who received the YFV17D yellow fever vaccine. The input for sequencing was PBMCs, taken 5 days after the yellow fever booster vaccination. This CDR3 reads CASSYRTSGILKSTGELFF. Here the CDR3 DNA reads TGTGCCAGCAGTTACCGGACTAGCGGGATTCTTAAGAGCACCGGGGAGCTGTTTTTT.